Below are 14 T cell receptor beta chains sequenced from a single sample in a study of cytomegalovirus exposure and HLA in healthy donors. The PCR contained 60 Vbeta and 13 Jbeta primers. Generated by immunoSEQ multiplex PCR, the TCRdb table keeps only in-frame clones and is missing some. In the table there are 170,000 or so clones, roughly 80% of which are singletons. The sequencing input was PBMCs. These receptors all stem from a man under 40 in good health and CMV-seropositive.

The chain uses TRBV4-2 and TRBJ2-5; the D gene is possibly TRBD2 (6 bases). Germline loops: CDR1 LGHNA, CDR2 YNFKEQ. CDR3 length: 15 amino acids. V was shortened by 0 bases and J by 4 bases, with 12 bases between the two germline ends. CDR3 residues: CASSQDFTSPETQYF. The CDR3 nucleotides are TGTGCCAGCAGCCAAGATTTTACTAGCCCAGAGACCCAGTACTTC.

This rearrangement joins TRBV7-9 to TRBJ2-7, with 8 nucleotides matching TRBD1. CDR3 size: 16 residues. Germline-derived CDR1 and CDR2 are SEHNR and FQNEAQ (reference sequence). V trimming: 0 bases; J trimming: 5 bases; junction bases outside the gene matches: 9. As DNA, the CDR3 is TGTGCCAGCAGCTTAGCTTTCGGGACAGGAGGGAACGAGCAGTACTTC. This translates into CASSLAFGTGGNEQYF.

This rearrangement joins TRBV9 to TRBJ1-4; 12 bases agree with TRBD1. V shed 0 bases and J 8 bases; nucleotides not matched to a gene: 5. The CDR3 runs 16 residues. Germline-derived CDR1 and CDR2 are SGDLS and YYNGEE. CDR3 bases: TGTGCCAGCAGCGTAGTTCCGGGACAGGGGGCGGAAAAACTGTTTTTT. This sequence encodes CASSVVPGQGAEKLFF. The variable domain in full, completed from reference TRBV9 and TRBJ1-4, reads DSGVTQTPKHLITATGQRVTLRCSPRSGDLSVYWYQQSLDQGLQFLIQYYNGEERAKGNILERFSAQQFPDLHSELNLSSLELGDSALYFCASSVVPGQGAEKLFFGSGTQLSVL.

J is TRBJ2-5 and V is TRBV18, with 9 nucleotides matching TRBD2. Germline V gives CDR1 KGHSH, CDR2 LQKENI. After removal of 3 bases from V and 2 bases from J, the junction contained 4 bases not matched to a gene. CDR3 length: 15 amino acids. CDR3 loop: CASSPLAGKQETQYF. The CDR3 coding sequence is TGTGCCAGCTCACCCCTAGCGGGAAAACAAGAGACCCAGTACTTC.

This chain links TRBV6-1 with TRBJ2-1, with D possibly matching TRBD2 (7 bases). The CDR3 spans 16 residues. Per the germline V gene, CDR1 is MNHNS and CDR2 is SASEGT. Trimming removed 1 base from V and 4 bases from J, with 14 bases in between. CDR3 in amino acids: CASSEGGGSPYNEQFF. As DNA, the CDR3 is TGTGCCAGCAGTGAAGGCGGGGGCTCCCCTTACAATGAGCAGTTCTTC.

The chain is built from TRBV5-1 and TRBJ1-1; 8 bases line up with TRBD1. CDR3 length: 14 residues. Looked up from germline, CDR1 is SGHRS and CDR2 is YFSETQ. V lost 4 bases, J lost 4 bases, and 6 bases stayed unmatched. The CDR3 DNA is TGCGCCAGCAGCACCGACAGGGGTGGCACTGAAGCTTTCTTT. Translated, it gives CASSTDRGGTEAFF.

This rearrangement joins TRBV5-6 to TRBJ2-1; 10 nucleotides match TRBD2. CDR1 and CDR2 from the germline V gene are SGHDT and YYEEEE. Trimming took 3 bases from V and 9 from J; bases not matched to a gene: 6. This CDR3 is 14 amino acids long. The CDR3 loop is CASSSGLARGEQFF. CDR3 nucleotides: TGTGCCAGCAGCTCGGGACTAGCGAGGGGTGAGCAGTTCTTC.

This clone was counted a few times. The CDR3 spells CSVLSGLPPYEQYF. In nucleotides, the CDR3 is TGCAGCGTTCTATCCGGTCTGCCCCCCTACGAGCAGTACTTC. The J gene is TRBJ2-7, the V gene TRBV29-1; no firm D call. There are 14 residues in the CDR3. The V gene's germline CDR1 is SQVTM and CDR2 ANQGSEA. The V gene lost 5 bases and the J gene lost 2 bases, with 16 bases spanning the gap.

V and J are TRBV7-9 and TRBJ2-7, with TRBD2 matching over 9 bases. The CDR3 totals 15 residues. CDR1 is SEHNR, CDR2 FQNEAQ, per germline (reference sequence). V gave up 3 bases and J gave up 2 bases; unmatched junction bases: 5. The CDR3 DNA reads as TGTGCCAGCAGCTTTCTAGCGGGGCAAACCTACGAGCAGTACTTC. Amino acids: CASSFLAGQTYEQYF.

The V call is TRBV28, the J call TRBJ2-5, with D possibly matching TRBD1 (6 bases). Per germline, CDR1 MDHEN and CDR2 SYDVKM. The CDR3 totals 18 residues. Trimming removed 5 bases from V and 1 base from J, with 23 bases in between. The CDR3 bases are TGTGCCAGCAGTACTACCCACCCGGCAGGGGCCGGCCAAGAGACCCAGTACTTC. Amino acid sequence: CASSTTHPAGAGQETQYF.

V gene TRBV7-9 combines with J gene TRBJ2-3, with D unclear. The CDR3 has 12 amino acids. Germline CDR1 reads SEHNR; CDR2 reads FQNEAQ (reference sequence). V lost 9 bases to trimming and J lost 0 bases, with 7 bases between them. Here the CDR3 reads CASSRSTDTQYF. Here the CDR3 DNA reads TGTGCCAGTTCACGGAGCACAGATACGCAGTATTTT. Drawing the rest from reference TRBV7-9 and TRBJ2-3, the complete variable domain is DTGVSQNPRHKITKRGQNVTFRCDPISEHNRLYWYRQTLGQGPEFLTYFQNEAQLEKSRLLSDRFSAERPKGSFSTLEIQRTEQGDSAMYLCASSRSTDTQYFGPGTRLTVL.

This chain joins TRBV4-3 and TRBJ1-4, with 8 bases fitting TRBD1. This CDR3 has 17 amino acids. Germline trimming cut 1 base from V and 8 bases from J; bases unmatched to any gene: 12. In germline, CDR1 is LGHNA, CDR2 YSLEER. The CDR3 loop reads CASSQGTIRGQGEKLFF. CDR3 nucleotide sequence: TGCGCCAGCAGCCAAGGAACAATCAGGGGGCAAGGGGAAAAACTGTTTTTT.

The J gene is TRBJ2-7, the V gene TRBV7-2; 16 bases fit TRBD2. The CDR3 covers 18 residues. Germline trimming cut 5 bases from V and 3 bases from J; bases unmatched to any gene: 10. Germline V lookup: CDR1 SGHTA, CDR2 FQGNSA. The CDR3 is CASSPGLAGGSPYYEQYF. The CDR3 DNA sequence: TGTGCCAGCAGCCCGGGACTAGCGGGGGGGTCCCCCTACTACGAGCAGTACTTC.

In nucleotides, the CDR3 is TGTGCCAGCAGAATTACAGGGGGTGAGACCCAGTACTTC. Amino acids: CASRITGGETQYF. The chain is built from TRBV6-5 and TRBJ2-5, with 8 bases aligning to TRBD1. V lost 6 bases to trimming and J lost 5 bases; unmatched junction nucleotides: 5. The germline V gene has CDR1 MNHEY and CDR2 SVGAGI. The CDR3 is made up of 13 amino acids.